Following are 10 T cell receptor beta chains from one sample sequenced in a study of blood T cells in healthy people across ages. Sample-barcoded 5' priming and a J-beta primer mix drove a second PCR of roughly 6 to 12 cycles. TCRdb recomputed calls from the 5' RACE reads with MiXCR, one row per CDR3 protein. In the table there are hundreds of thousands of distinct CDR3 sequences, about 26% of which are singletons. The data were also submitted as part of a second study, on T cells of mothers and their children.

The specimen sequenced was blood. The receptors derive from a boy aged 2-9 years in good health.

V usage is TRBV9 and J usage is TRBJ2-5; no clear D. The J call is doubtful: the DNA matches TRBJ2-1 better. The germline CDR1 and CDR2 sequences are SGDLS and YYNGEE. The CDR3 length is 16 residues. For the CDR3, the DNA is TGTGCCAGCAGCGCCTACCCCCTGGACGGATACAATGAGCAGTTCTTC. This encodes CASSAYPLDGYNEQFF.

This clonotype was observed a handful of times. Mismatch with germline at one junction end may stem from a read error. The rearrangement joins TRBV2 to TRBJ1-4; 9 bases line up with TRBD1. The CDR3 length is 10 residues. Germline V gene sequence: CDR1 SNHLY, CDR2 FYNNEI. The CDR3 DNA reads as TGTGCCAGCAGTCGGACAGGGGTCGTTTTT. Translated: CASSRTGVVF.

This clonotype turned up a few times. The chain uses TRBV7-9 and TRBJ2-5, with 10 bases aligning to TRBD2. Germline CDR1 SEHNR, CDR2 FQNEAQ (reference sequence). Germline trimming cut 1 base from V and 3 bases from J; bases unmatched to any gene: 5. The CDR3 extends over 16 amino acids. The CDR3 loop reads CASSLGASGSEETQYF. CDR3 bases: TGTGCCAGCAGCTTAGGGGCTAGCGGGAGCGAAGAGACCCAGTACTTC. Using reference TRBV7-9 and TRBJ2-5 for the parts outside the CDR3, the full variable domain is DTGVSQNPRHKITKRGQNVTFRCDPISEHNRLYWYRQTLGQGPEFLTYFQNEAQLEKSRLLSDRFSAERPKGSFSTLEIQRTEQGDSAMYLCASSLGASGSEETQYFGPGTRLLVL.

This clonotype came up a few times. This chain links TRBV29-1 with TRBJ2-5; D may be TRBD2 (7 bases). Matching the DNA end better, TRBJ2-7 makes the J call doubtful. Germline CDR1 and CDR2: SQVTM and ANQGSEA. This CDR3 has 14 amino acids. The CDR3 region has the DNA TGCAGCGTTGAAGAAGGGGGGGTTCCCTACGAGCAGTACTTC. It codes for CSVEEGGVPYEQYF.

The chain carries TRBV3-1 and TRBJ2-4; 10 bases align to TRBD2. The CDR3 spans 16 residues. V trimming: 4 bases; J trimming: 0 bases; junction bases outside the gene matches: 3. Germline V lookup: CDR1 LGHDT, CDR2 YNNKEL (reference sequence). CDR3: CASSRSGGAAKNIQYF. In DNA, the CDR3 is TGTGCCAGCAGCCGAAGCGGGGGGGCAGCCAAAAACATTCAGTACTTC.

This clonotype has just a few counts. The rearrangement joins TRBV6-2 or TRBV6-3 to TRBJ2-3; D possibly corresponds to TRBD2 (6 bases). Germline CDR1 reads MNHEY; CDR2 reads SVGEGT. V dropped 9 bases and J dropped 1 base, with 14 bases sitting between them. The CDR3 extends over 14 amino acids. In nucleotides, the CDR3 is TGTGCCAGTCAACTAGCCTATGGCACAGATACGCAGTATTTT. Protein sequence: CASQLAYGTDTQYF.

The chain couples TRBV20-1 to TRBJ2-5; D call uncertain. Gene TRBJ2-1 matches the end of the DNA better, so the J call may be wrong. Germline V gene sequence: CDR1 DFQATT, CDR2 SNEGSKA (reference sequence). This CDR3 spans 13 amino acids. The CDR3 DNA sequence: TGCAGTGCCGGTCCGAGAGATCACAATGAGCAGTTCTTC. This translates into CSAGPRDHNEQFF.

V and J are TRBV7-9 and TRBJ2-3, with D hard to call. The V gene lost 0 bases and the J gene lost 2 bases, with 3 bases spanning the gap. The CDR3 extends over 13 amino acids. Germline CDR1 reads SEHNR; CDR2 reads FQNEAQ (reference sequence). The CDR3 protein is CASSLAHTDTQYF. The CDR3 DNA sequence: TGTGCCAGCAGCTTAGCCCACACAGATACGCAGTATTTT.

The DNA of the CDR3 is TGCGCCAGCAGCCAAGATCCCAGGGGCCCTGAGCTGTTTTTT. Protein sequence: CASSQDPRGPELFF. The chain employs TRBV4-1 and TRBJ2-2; a possible D gene is TRBD1 (6 bases). Germline CDR1 MGHRA, CDR2 YSYEKL. The CDR3 consists of 14 residues. V dropped 0 bases and J dropped 11 bases, with 13 bases sitting between them.

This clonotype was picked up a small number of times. Written as DNA, the CDR3 is TGCGCCAGCAGCCAAGGGACCGATCAGCCCCAGCATTTT. Translated, it gives CASSQGTDQPQHF. The V call is TRBV4-1, the J call TRBJ1-5, with D hard to call. Per germline, CDR1 MGHRA and CDR2 YSYEKL. The V and J ends lost 1 base and 5 bases respectively, with 6 bases between them. The CDR3 runs 13 residues.